The 26 T cell receptor beta chains reported below all come from one sample, sequenced in a study of T-cell memory formation after mild COVID-19 (dated by TCRdb to about 2021). The library was prepared using 5' RACE. The sample was run on an Illumina NovaSeq 6000. TCRdb reprocessed the public reads (quality trimming at Q25 with fastp, clone calling with MiXCR) and kept in-frame beta chains. Entries are consolidated by CDR3 protein sequence, retaining the most common genes and DNA. The sample records approximately 100,000 distinct CDR3 sequences, approximately 10% of which are singletons. 40% of the sample belongs to the ten largest clones. Sequenced input: PBMCs or a T cell subset sorted from them (not recorded which). The source is a man aged 18 to 29 who had mild COVID-19 (a few samples of this study predate the infection). The sample titles of this study are shuffled in the database, so cell type and time point are left out; the donor was told from shared clones.

This clonotype appeared a few times. V usage is TRBV7-8 and J usage is TRBJ2-1; the D gene is possibly TRBD2 (5 bases). Trimming removed 1 base at V and 5 bases at J, with 18 bases between. The CDR3 totals 17 residues. Germline CDR1 reads SGHVS; CDR2 reads FQNEAQ. CDR3: CASSLGPGLARDNEQFF. The DNA for the CDR3 is TGTGCCAGCAGCTTAGGGCCAGGCCTAGCTCGAGACAATGAGCAGTTCTTC.

This clonotype was seen repeatedly, ten times or more. V usage is TRBV7-9 and J usage is TRBJ2-3; D possibly matches TRBD1 or TRBD2 (5 bases each). CDR1 and CDR2 from the germline V gene are SEHNR and FQNEAQ (reference sequence). This CDR3 is built from 14 residues. Trimming cost V 8 bases and J 2 bases, with 14 bases left between them. CDR3 loop: CASHRDQYTDTQYF. CDR3 DNA sequence: TGTGCCAGCCACCGGGACCAATACACAGATACGCAGTATTTT. The whole variable domain, filled in from reference TRBV7-9 and TRBJ2-3, reads DTGVSQNPRHKITKRGQNVTFRCDPISEHNRLYWYRQTLGQGPEFLTYFQNEAQLEKSRLLSDRFSAERPKGSFSTLEIQRTEQGDSAMYLCASHRDQYTDTQYFGPGTRLTVL.

The V and J genes are TRBV5-4 and TRBJ2-2; 8 nucleotides align to TRBD1. CDR1 is SGHNT and CDR2 is YYREEE in the germline V gene (reference sequence). The CDR3 contains 15 residues. V trimming: 3 bases; J trimming: 1 base; junction bases outside the gene matches: 2. The DNA for the CDR3 is TGTGCCAGCAGCTCAGGGACAGGGAACACCGGGGAGCTGTTTTTT. Amino acids: CASSSGTGNTGELFF.

The table lists this clonotype with a few counts. The chain has TRBV7-6 and TRBJ2-2; TRBD1 agrees at 9 bases. The CDR3 has 15 residues. V lost 7 bases to trimming and J lost 5 bases; unmatched junction nucleotides: 8. The germline gives CDR1 SGHVS, CDR2 FNYEAQ. The CDR3 protein is CASTVTGTGTGELFF. CDR3 sequence (DNA): TGTGCCAGCACCGTTACCGGGACAGGGACCGGGGAGCTGTTTTTT.

This clonotype has just a few counts. This chain connects TRBV3-1 to TRBJ2-7, with 7 bases lining up with TRBD1. The germline V gene has CDR1 LGHDT and CDR2 YNNKEL (reference sequence). With V trimmed by 5 bases and J by 3 bases, 7 bases remained unmatched. The CDR3 sequence is 14 residues long. Here the CDR3 reads CASSITGVDYEQYF. The CDR3 coding sequence is TGTGCCAGCAGCATCACAGGGGTCGACTACGAGCAGTACTTC.

Concerning this clonotype: A much more abundant neighbour one base away suggests this may be a read error. The CDR3 sequence is CASSLSQGRAAEAFF. CDR3 in DNA: TGCGCCAGCAGCCTGTCACAGGGGCGGGCAGCTGAAGCTTTCTTT. V is TRBV5-1 and J is TRBJ1-1; the match to TRBD1 covers 7 bases. J lost 6 bases, V lost 4 bases, and 12 bases had no gene match. Germline assignment: CDR1 SGHRS and CDR2 YFSETQ. This CDR3 comprises 15 residues.

This clonotype has a handful of counts. This chain connects TRBV4-1 to TRBJ1-6, with D tentatively TRBD1 (6 bases). V was trimmed by 6 bases and J by 12 bases, leaving 21 bases between them. The CDR3 extends over 15 amino acids. CDR1 and CDR2 from the germline V gene are MGHRA and YSYEKL. In nucleotides, the CDR3 is TGCGCCAGCAGGCAGATTGGCAGGGGCACTAGACCCCTCCACTTT. This gives the protein CASRQIGRGTRPLHF.

This clonotype occurred many times. The gene calls are TRBV12-3 or TRBV12-4 and TRBJ2-2; 8 bases are a match to TRBD2. This CDR3 is built from 16 residues. V lost 6 bases, J lost 2 bases, and 8 bases stayed unmatched. CDR3 amino acids: CASSPGLAVNTGELFF. The CDR3 DNA is TGTGCCAGCAGCCCCGGACTAGCCGTCAACACCGGGGAGCTGTTTTTT.

This clonotype was detected a few times. This chain uses TRBV6-2 or TRBV6-3 with TRBJ2-3, with D perhaps TRBD1 or TRBD2 (6 bases each). CDR1 is MNHEY, CDR2 SVGEGT, per germline. The CDR3 sequence is 15 residues long. Trimming left V 8 bases short and J 2 bases short, with 17 bases between. In DNA, the CDR3 is TGTGCCAGCTCCAAGGAGGGGGGACCCACAGATACGCAGTATTTT. Translated: CASSKEGGPTDTQYF.

The rearrangement links TRBV7-2 to TRBJ2-5; D is possibly TRBD2 (6 bases). This CDR3 is built from 14 residues. Trimming took off 4 bases at V and 5 bases at J, with 14 bases between the two ends. Germline CDR1 and CDR2: SGHTA and FQGNSA. For the CDR3, the DNA is TGTGCCAGCAGCTCGGGGACGGGGAGGGAGACCCAGTACTTC. Translation gives CASSSGTGRETQYF. Filled out from reference TRBV7-2 and TRBJ2-5, the complete variable domain reads GAGVSQSPSNKVTEKGKDVELRCDPISGHTALYWYRQSLGQGLEFLIYFQGNSAPDKSGLPSDRFSAERTGGSVSTLTIQRTQQEDSAVYLCASSSGTGRETQYFGPGTRLLVL.

This clonotype was detected only a few times. This rearrangement joins TRBV5-5 to TRBJ2-2; 7 bases map to TRBD2. The V segment lost 4 bases and the J segment 1 base; nucleotides outside the gene matches: 10. Germline assignment: CDR1 SGHKS and CDR2 YYEKEE (reference sequence). This CDR3 region has 17 residues. The CDR3 DNA reads TGTGCCAGCAGCCACTTTGGGGCTAGCGGGAACACCGGGGAGCTGTTTTTT. Amino acid sequence: CASSHFGASGNTGELFF.

This clonotype was found a few times. The chain joins TRBV5-1 to TRBJ1-2; weak D call: TRBD1 (6 bases). Germline values: CDR1 SGHRS, CDR2 YFSETQ. Trimming took 3 bases from V and 4 from J, leaving 10 bases between them. CDR3 length: 13 amino acids. The CDR3 loop is CASSSDSRYGYTF. The DNA for the CDR3 is TGCGCCAGCAGCTCGGACAGTCGCTATGGCTACACCTTC.

This clonotype was observed a handful of times. The gene calls are TRBV4-1 and TRBJ2-1, with D perhaps matching TRBD2 (6 bases). This CDR3 contains 13 residues. V was trimmed by 4 bases and J by 9 bases, leaving 13 bases between them. Looked up from germline, CDR1 is MGHRA and CDR2 is YSYEKL. DNA for the CDR3: TGCGCCAGCAGCCTAGCCCTAGCGTCTGAGCAGTTCTTC. Its translation: CASSLALASEQFF.

This clonotype was seen ten or more times. The chain is built from TRBV4-2 and TRBJ2-1, with TRBD2 identical over 10 bases. This CDR3 region has 16 residues. V trimming: 1 base; J trimming: 9 bases; junction bases outside the gene matches: 9. Germline lookup yields CDR1 LGHNA and CDR2 YNFKEQ. CDR3 loop: CASSQGAGGQVGEQFF. CDR3 coding DNA: TGTGCCAGCAGCCAAGGAGCGGGGGGGCAGGTGGGTGAGCAGTTCTTC.

The CDR3 DNA sequence: TGCGCCAGCAGCCCTGAAATGGGGGTATTATCCTCCTACGAGCAGTACTTC. It codes for CASSPEMGVLSSYEQYF. The gene calls are TRBV4-3 and TRBJ2-7; possibly TRBD1 or TRBD2 for D (5 bases each). The CDR3 has 17 amino acids. Germline CDR1 LGHNA, CDR2 YSLEER. Between the trimmed V and J ends, which lost 4 bases and 0 bases, there was a span of 19 bases.

This clonotype appeared a few times. The chain has TRBV12-3 or TRBV12-4 and TRBJ2-5; 10 bases are a match to TRBD2. There are 14 residues in the CDR3. With V trimmed by 6 bases and J by 1 base, 2 bases remained unmatched. The CDR3 sequence is CASSRTSGQETQYF. In DNA form, the CDR3 reads TGTGCCAGCAGCAGGACTAGCGGCCAAGAGACCCAGTACTTC.

The CDR3 protein is CASSYGRTSTEAFF. The CDR3 DNA sequence: TGTGCCAGCAGTTACGGTAGGACTTCCACTGAAGCTTTCTTT. The V and J genes are TRBV6-2 or TRBV6-3 and TRBJ1-1; no clear D. V dropped 2 bases and J dropped 4 bases, with 11 bases sitting between them. The germline CDR1 and CDR2 sequences are MNHEY and SVGEGT. The CDR3 is made up of 14 amino acids.

The chain is built from TRBV19 and TRBJ1-1; possible D gene TRBD1, 5 bases. Trimming cost V 6 bases and J 0 bases, with 8 bases left between them. CDR1 and CDR2 from the germline V gene are LNHDA and SQIVND (reference sequence). The CDR3 covers 13 residues. The CDR3 here is CASSATVNTEAFF. Written as DNA, the CDR3 is TGTGCCAGTAGCGCGACAGTGAACACTGAAGCTTTCTTT.

This clonotype turned up a few times. The CDR3 reads CAISMDSHNEQFF. CDR3 nucleotide sequence: TGTGCCATCAGTATGGACAGCCACAATGAGCAGTTCTTC. The V call is TRBV10-3, the J call TRBJ2-1; weak D call: TRBD1 (6 bases). Looked up from germline, CDR1 is ENHRY and CDR2 is SYGVKD. The germline V and J ends were trimmed by 5 bases and 5 bases, with 10 bases remaining between them. The CDR3 is made up of 13 amino acids.

Only a few counts were recorded for this clonotype. This chain connects TRBV20-1 to TRBJ2-1; TRBD2 matches 9 bases. Trimming took 5 bases from V and 4 from J; bases not matched to a gene: 6. This CDR3 region has 14 residues. The germline CDR1 and CDR2 sequences are DFQATT and SNEGSKA (reference sequence). CDR3 sequence: CSADTSGQYNEQFF. The CDR3 DNA reads as TGCAGTGCTGACACTAGCGGGCAATACAATGAGCAGTTCTTC.

This rearrangement joins TRBV12-3 or TRBV12-4 to TRBJ2-7, with TRBD1 as a possible D gene (5 bases). The CDR3 sequence is 11 residues long. V was shortened by 8 bases and J by 7 bases, with 12 bases between the two germline ends. The CDR3 sequence is CASGVTAEQYF. CDR3 DNA sequence: TGTGCCAGCGGGGTGACAGCAGAGCAGTACTTC.

This chain uses TRBV7-3 with TRBJ1-6; D is undetermined. Germline values: CDR1 SGHTA, CDR2 FQGTGA. Trimming cost V 2 bases and J 8 bases, with 7 bases left between them. The CDR3 sequence is 13 residues long. For the CDR3, the DNA is TGTGCCAGCAGCTTATATAAAGATTCACCCCTCCACTTT. Its translation: CASSLYKDSPLHF.

The chain is built from TRBV6-5 and TRBJ1-1; the D is unclear. The germline V gene has CDR1 MNHEY and CDR2 SVGAGI. The CDR3 totals 13 residues. The V gene lost 7 bases and the J gene lost 0 bases, with 9 bases spanning the gap. In DNA form, the CDR3 reads TGTGCCAGCATCTCACTCATGAACACTGAAGCTTTCTTT. It codes for CASISLMNTEAFF.

The genes are TRBV15 and TRBJ1-1; D might be TRBD1 (5 bases). Looked up from germline, CDR1 is LNHNV and CDR2 is YYDKDF (reference sequence). This CDR3 is 13 amino acids long. V was pared by 8 bases and J by 4 bases, with 14 bases between. CDR3: CATSSGQVTEAFF. CDR3 nucleotide sequence: TGTGCCACCTCCTCAGGGCAGGTCACTGAAGCTTTCTTT.

This clonotype has a handful of counts. The V and J genes are TRBV4-2 and TRBJ2-3; TRBD1 matches at 12 bases. The germline CDR1 and CDR2 sequences are LGHNA and YNFKEQ. The V gene end was trimmed by 4 bases and the J gene end by 3 bases; junction bases not matched to a gene: 14. This CDR3 spans 19 amino acids. CDR3 sequence reads: CASSRGGGWDRGLTDTQYF. In DNA form, the CDR3 reads TGTGCCAGCAGCCGCGGCGGGGGGTGGGACAGGGGGCTGACAGATACGCAGTATTTT.

This clonotype showed up many times. The chain is built from TRBV7-8 and TRBJ1-1; perhaps TRBD1 as D (6 bases). Germline lookup yields CDR1 SGHVS and CDR2 FQNEAQ. There are 11 residues in the CDR3. Trimming removed 8 bases from V and 5 bases from J, with 9 bases in between. CDR3 nucleotide sequence: TGTGCCAGCCAGGGGCTGACTGAAGCTTTCTTT. Protein: CASQGLTEAFF.